The T cell receptor (beta chain) under discussion was sequenced for a study of identical twins. This clonotype was found a few times. Germline V gives CDR1 DFQATT, CDR2 SNEGSKA (reference sequence). The CDR3 runs 14 residues. V was trimmed by 7 bases and J by 7 bases, leaving 22 bases between them. From the 5' RACE reads, TCRdb called clonotypes with MiXCR, one entry per CDR3 protein. The sample comprises 570,000 or so distinct CDR3 sequences, just under 10% of which are singletons, and around 3.2% rests with the top ten. The same specimen was also included in a second study, on yellow fever vaccine responses in identical twins.

The source of this sequence is a young woman in good health. The V call is TRBV20-1, the J call TRBJ2-5; either TRBD1 or TRBD2 may supply D (5 bases each). Specimen: PBMCs. CDR3 coding DNA: TGCAGTGGTGGCCGTTCGGGGCAAGGCGGGACCCAGTACTTC. Translating gives CSGGRSGQGGTQYF.